This T cell receptor (beta chain) was sequenced in a study of T cell changes during pregnancy in multiple sclerosis. Here immunoSEQ multiplex PCR was the method, and the copy in TCRdb shows in-frame clones only, minus some. Of roughly 50,000 clones in the sample, 94% were seen once. Germline V CDR1 and CDR2: MNHNY, SVGAGI (reference sequence). V dropped 8 bases and J dropped 7 bases, with 17 bases sitting between them. The CDR3 is made up of 13 amino acids. The material was CD8+ T cells from peripheral blood mononuclear cells, obtained in the third trimester of pregnancy. This chain connects TRBV6-6 to TRBJ1-1, with D possibly being TRBD1 (6 bases). The source of this sequence is a female donor with multiple sclerosis, enrolled in a pregnancy study. This CDR3 reads CASRKQGIGEAFF. CDR3 nucleotide sequence: TGTGCCAGCCGCAAACAGGGAATCGGTGAAGCTTTCTTT.